These 17 T cell receptor beta chains originate from one sample sequenced in a study of blood T cells in healthy people across ages (dated by TCRdb to the mid-2010s). Library method: 5' RACE. Sequencing was performed on an Illumina HiSeq 2500. The second PCR ran for about 6 to 11 cycles and used a J-beta primer mix along with a sample-barcoded 5' primer. TCRdb took the public reads, trimmed them with fastp at Q25, ran MiXCR for clone calling and kept in-frame beta chains. Under each unique CDR3 protein, matching rows form one entry showing the most common genes and DNA. The sample data list about 780,000 distinct CDR3 sequences, and roughly 46% of these were observed just once. The ten top clones hold roughly 18% of the sample. The sequenced sample consisted of blood. These receptor sequences come from an elderly man in good health.

The chain combines TRBV20-1 with TRBJ2-1, with 14 nucleotides matching TRBD2. J gave up 8 bases and V 2 bases, and 5 bases lay outside the gene matches. CDR1 and CDR2 (germline): DFQATT, SNEGSKA (reference sequence). The CDR3 consists of 15 residues. In nucleotides, the CDR3 is TGCAGTGCTAGAACCGGGACTAGCGGGAGCGATGAGCAGTTCTTC. Translating it yields CSARTGTSGSDEQFF.

The chain uses TRBV3-1 and TRBJ2-1, with D unresolved. CDR1 and CDR2 (germline): LGHDT, YNNKEL (reference sequence). CDR3 length: 13 amino acids. The V end lost 1 base, the J end lost 5 bases, and 6 bases lay between the germline ends. The CDR3 protein is CASSQGAHNEQFF. The CDR3 coding sequence is TGTGCCAGCAGCCAAGGGGCTCACAATGAGCAGTTCTTC.

J is TRBJ2-7 and V is TRBV5-5; D remains unclear. Trimming removed 6 bases at V and 2 bases at J, with 9 bases between. This CDR3 is 12 amino acids long. Germline assignment: CDR1 SGHKS and CDR2 YYEKEE (reference sequence). Here the CDR3 DNA reads TGTGCCAGCACCGTGGGTACCTACGAGCAGTACTTC. It encodes CASTVGTYEQYF. Supplemented by reference TRBV5-5 and TRBJ2-7, the full variable domain reads DAGVTQSPTHLIKTRGQQVTLRCSPISGHKSVSWYQQVLGQGPQFIFQYYEKEERGRGNFPDRFSARQFPNYSSELNVNALLLGDSALYLCASTVGTYEQYFGPGTRLTVT.

The DNA of the CDR3 is TGTGCCAGCAGTCTACGCACAGATACGCAGTATTTT. As protein: CASSLRTDTQYF. This rearrangement joins TRBV7-8 to TRBJ2-3, with no clear D. The CDR3 spans 12 residues. Deletions cut 6 bases from V and 1 base from J, with 5 bases between. CDR1 and CDR2 from the germline V gene are SGHVS and FQNEAQ.

CDR3 region: CASSLQGVGYNEQFF. CDR3 bases: TGTGCCAGCAGCTTGCAAGGGGTGGGATACAATGAGCAGTTCTTC. The J gene is TRBJ2-1, the V gene TRBV5-5; D possibly corresponds to TRBD1 (5 bases). Trimming took off 1 base at V and 4 bases at J, with 12 bases between the two ends. CDR1 is SGHKS and CDR2 is YYEKEE in the germline V gene (reference sequence). There are 15 residues in the CDR3.

With respect to this clonotype: Given a much more abundant clone one base away, this may be a read error. The chain links TRBV29-1 to TRBJ2-5; TRBD2 matches at 7 bases. Germline CDR1 reads SQVTM; CDR2 reads ANQGSEA. The CDR3 runs 14 residues. CDR3 region: CGVRGGTLQETQYF. For the CDR3, the DNA is TGCGGCGTTAGGGGAGGGACTCTCCAAGAGACCCAGTACTTC.

CDR3 coding DNA: TGTGCCAGCAGCTCGACCGGAACCCCCTACAATGAGCAGTTCTTC. Translation gives CASSSTGTPYNEQFF. V and J are TRBV11-2 and TRBJ2-1; D not certain. This CDR3 spans 15 amino acids. Germline-derived CDR1 and CDR2 are SGHAT and FQNNGV. V was cut by 4 bases and J by 2 bases, with 12 bases left in between.

This chain uses TRBV5-1 with TRBJ2-7; D is unresolved. Deletions cut 6 bases from V and 0 bases from J, with 13 bases between. Germline V gives CDR1 SGHRS, CDR2 YFSETQ. The CDR3 length is 14 residues. In DNA form, the CDR3 reads TGCGCCAGCAAACCCCGAGGAAGCTCCTACGAGCAGTACTTC. It specifies CASKPRGSSYEQYF.

V is TRBV9 and J is TRBJ2-5; 9 bases map to TRBD2. Germline CDR1 and CDR2: SGDLS and YYNGEE. J was trimmed by 4 bases and V by 0 bases; bases with no gene match: 13. The CDR3 runs 18 residues. The CDR3: CASSVATGGGRAGETQYF. The CDR3 region has the DNA TGTGCCAGCAGCGTAGCTACGGGGGGCGGGAGGGCTGGAGAGACCCAGTACTTC.

As regards this clonotype: Since the CDR3 does not end with the conserved phenylalanine or tryptophan, this likely comes from a read error. The chain is built from TRBV5-1 and TRBJ2-7; D call uncertain. The CDR3 sequence is 12 residues long. CDR1 and CDR2 from the germline V gene are SGHRS and YFSETQ. The V and J ends lost 4 bases and 7 bases respectively, with 12 bases between them. CDR3 nucleotides: TGCGCCAGCAGCGACACTTACAATGAGCAGTACATC. This encodes CASSDTYNEQYI.

A remark on this clonotype: Since a much larger clone is just one base distant, this may be a read error. The CDR3, as DNA: TGTGCCAGCAGTTTTTCCCAGGGCCTCGACGAGCAGTTCTTC. Residues: CASSFSQGLDEQFF. The chain employs TRBV27 and TRBJ2-1; D might be TRBD1 (5 bases). The CDR3 is made up of 14 amino acids. The V gene lost 3 bases and the J gene lost 10 bases, with 16 bases spanning the gap. Germline lookup yields CDR1 MNHEY and CDR2 SMNVEV (reference sequence).

As to this clonotype: A read error may produce the germline difference seen at one junction end. The V call is TRBV10-3, the J call TRBJ2-7, with 7 bases that match TRBD1. Germline assignment: CDR1 ENHRY and CDR2 SYGVKD. The CDR3 contains 15 residues. CDR3 amino acids: CAISYGQASPYEQYF. The CDR3 DNA sequence: TGCGCCATCAGTTACGGACAGGCCTCCCCCTACGAGCAGTACTTC.

This clonotype was counted between two and nine times. V and J are TRBV9 and TRBJ2-6; D remains unclear. Germline loops: CDR1 SGDLS, CDR2 YYNGEE. The CDR3 extends over 14 amino acids. The V end lost 2 bases, the J end lost 0 bases, and 3 bases lay between the germline ends. CDR3 DNA: TGTGCCAGCAGCGTCAGCTCTGGGGCCAACGTCCTGACTTTC. Translated, it gives CASSVSSGANVLTF.

In nucleotides, the CDR3 is TGTGCCAGCAGCCTCCCGGGACAGAGTAAAGCTTTCTTT. As protein: CASSLPGQSKAFF. V and J are TRBV5-5 and TRBJ1-1; 7 bases match TRBD1. Germline assignment: CDR1 SGHKS and CDR2 YYEKEE (reference sequence). V trimming: 4 bases; J trimming: 9 bases; junction bases outside the gene matches: 9. This CDR3 has 13 amino acids.

V gene TRBV11-1 combines with J gene TRBJ1-1, with 8 bases lining up with TRBD1. CDR1 and CDR2 (germline): SGHAT, FQDESV (reference sequence). V was clipped by 4 bases and J by 8 bases; unmatched bases: 12. CDR3 length: 15 residues. CDR3 protein: CASSSPILGQGEAFF. CDR3 coding DNA: TGTGCCAGCAGCTCACCTATACTCGGACAGGGCGAAGCTTTCTTT.

The V and J genes are TRBV9 and TRBJ2-1, with D unresolved. There are 15 residues in the CDR3. Trimming pared 0 bases from V and 0 bases from J, leaving 7 bases between. Germline-derived CDR1 and CDR2 are SGDLS and YYNGEE. CDR3 bases: TGTGCCAGCAGCGTAGCCTGGAGCTCCTACAATGAGCAGTTCTTC. Translating gives CASSVAWSSYNEQFF.

The gene calls are TRBV15 and TRBJ2-7; 10 bases are a match to TRBD1. This CDR3 has 16 amino acids. V lost 0 bases and J lost 5; bases outside the gene matches: 7. Germline assignment: CDR1 LNHNV and CDR2 YYDKDF (reference sequence). The CDR3 nucleotides are TGTGCCACCAGCAGAGATCGGGGGACAGGGGTCGACGAGCAGTACTTC. Its protein is CATSRDRGTGVDEQYF. The full variable domain, its missing parts supplied by reference TRBV15 and TRBJ2-7, is DAMVIQNPRYQVTQFGKPVTLSCSQTLNHNVMYWYQQKSSQAPKLLFHYYDKDFNNEADTPDNFQSRRPNTSFCFLDIRSPGLGDTAMYLCATSRDRGTGVDEQYFGPGTRLTVT.